The entry that follows covers one T cell receptor beta chain sequence. This likely traces to a read error, being one base from a far larger clone. Caucasian adults living in Nashville, Tennessee, provided all samples. These data originate in a study of shared clonotypes between healthy human individuals. V lost 6 bases, J lost 3 bases, and 8 bases lay in between. The germline gives CDR1 SEHNR, CDR2 FQNEAQ (reference sequence). The CDR3 has 13 residues. The assay used deep level. For each subset, genomic DNA was distributed in equal portions over several immunoSEQ plates. TCRdb's copy holds only in-frame clones and misses some; the assay was immunoSEQ multiplex PCR. The data contain around 500,000 clones, 81% of them singletons.

This chain links TRBV7-9 with TRBJ2-2; D is unclear. The material sequenced was PBMCs. This TCR was sampled from a woman aged 40 to 50 in good health. Some clones in this sample may be carry-over from other donors' samples. The CDR3 protein is CASRFDYTGELFF. CDR3 bases: TGTGCCAGCAGATTTGATTACACCGGGGAGCTGTTTTTT.